This record looks at one TCR beta chain sequence and its context. This sample stems from a study of T cell changes during pregnancy in multiple sclerosis. Method: immunoSEQ multiplex PCR; TCRdb's copy keeps in-frame clones and lacks some. Of about 72,000 clones in the sample, 91% were seen once. Germline V gives CDR1 SGDLS, CDR2 YYNGEE. This CDR3 has 17 amino acids. V lost 4 bases to trimming and J lost 0 bases; unmatched junction nucleotides: 10. Sequencing was performed on peripheral blood, taken in the third trimester of pregnancy. The receptor's source is a female donor in good health, enrolled as a control in a pregnancy study. The genes are TRBV9 and TRBJ1-3; TRBD1 matches 7 bases. CDR3 sequence: CASSLTGTANSGNTIYF. Written as DNA, the CDR3 is TGTGCCAGCAGCCTGACCGGGACAGCGAACTCTGGAAACACCATATATTTT.